The T cell receptor beta chain under discussion was sequenced for a study of post-analysis software for immune sequencing data. cDNA libraries of TCR beta carried unique molecular identifiers. TCRdb processed the PCR reads anew with MiXCR; each CDR3 protein has one entry. The sample consists of hundreds of thousands of distinct CDR3 sequences, roughly 27% of them appearing once. Per the germline V gene, CDR1 is SGHTA and CDR2 is FQGNSA. Trimming shortened V by 0 bases and J by 7 bases, and 20 bases separated the two germline ends. CDR3 length: 17 residues. This clonotype has only a few counts. Its antigen is undetermined. Study-level results: With TRBV5-6, TRBV5-1 and TRBV20-1 included, about five TRBV segments were more frequent in patients than in controls.

Sequencing used blood. The rearrangement joins TRBV7-2 to TRBJ2-3; D perhaps matches TRBD2 (6 bases). The source is a girl aged 10-17 years with multiple sclerosis. The CDR3 protein is CASSLAESGSVPYTQYF. The CDR3, as DNA: TGTGCCAGCAGCTTAGCTGAGTCCGGGAGTGTTCCCTATACGCAGTATTTT.